Below are 10 T cell receptor beta chains sequenced from a single sample in a study of blood T cells in healthy people across ages. A second 7 to 11 cycle PCR used barcoded and J-beta primers. MiXCR, applied by TCRdb to the 5' RACE reads, yields one record per CDR3 protein. The sample includes 590,000 or so distinct CDR3 sequences, approximately 30% of them seen just once. Sequences were obtained from blood. The receptors derive from a woman of 80 years or more in good health.

At least ten counts were recorded for this clonotype. The V gene is TRBV6-6, the J gene TRBJ2-5; D is perhaps TRBD2 (5 bases). The CDR3 runs to 12 residues. The V end was cut by 7 bases, the J end by 5 bases, with 11 bases between. The V gene's germline CDR1 is MNHNY and CDR2 SVGAGI (reference sequence). The DNA for the CDR3 is TGTGCCAGCACAGAGGGTCGGGAGACCCAGTACTTC. The encoded protein is CASTEGRETQYF.

Only a few counts were recorded for this clonotype. The chain has TRBV20-1 and TRBJ1-6; tentative D call: TRBD1 (6 bases). The CDR3 covers 13 residues. Germline values: CDR1 DFQATT, CDR2 SNEGSKA (reference sequence). V gave up 5 bases and J gave up 11 bases, with 16 bases separating them. This chain's CDR3 is CSAQITGYAPLHF. CDR3 nucleotide sequence: TGCAGTGCTCAGATCACAGGGTACGCACCCCTCCACTTT.

Only a few counts were recorded for this clonotype. This clone may be a read error of a much larger clone one base away. CDR3: CASSPGSGGLYNEQYF. As DNA, the CDR3 is TGTGCCAGCAGCCCAGGGAGCGGGGGACTCTACAATGAGCAGTACTTC. V usage is TRBV5-6 and J usage is TRBJ2-1; TRBD2 aligns across 8 bases. The last part of the DNA fits TRBJ2-7 better; the J call may be wrong. From germline, CDR1 is SGHDT and CDR2 YYEEEE. The CDR3 loop spans 16 amino acids.

Regarding this clonotype: This may stem from a read error, because a much larger clone lies one nucleotide away. The gene calls are TRBV6-2 or TRBV6-3 and TRBJ1-1; no reliable D call. There are 12 residues in the CDR3. CDR1 and CDR2 (germline): MNHEY, SVGEGT. Deletions cut 6 bases from V and 10 bases from J, with 15 bases between. In DNA form, the CDR3 reads TGTGCCAGCAGCCGATGGAGCGCTGTAGCTTTCTTT. Its translation is CASSRWSAVAFF.

The chain carries TRBV7-9 and TRBJ1-3; 7 nucleotides agree with TRBD1. V dropped 7 bases and J dropped 0; count of bases not matched to a gene: 15. The CDR3 runs 18 residues. The germline V gene has CDR1 SEHNR and CDR2 FQNEAQ (reference sequence). The CDR3 coding sequence is TGTGCCAGCAAGGGAGTGAGGGACAGAAAAGTCTCTGGAAACACCATATATTTT. Translating it yields CASKGVRDRKVSGNTIYF.

This clonotype showed up just a few times. J is TRBJ1-4 and V is TRBV2, with D possibly being TRBD1 (5 bases). The V gene lost 2 bases and the J gene lost 2 bases, with 15 bases spanning the gap. The germline V gene has CDR1 SNHLY and CDR2 FYNNEI. This CDR3 region has 17 residues. The CDR3 DNA is TGTGCCAGCAGTGAATACCGGGGACGAGGGACTAATGAAAAACTGTTTTTT. Its translation: CASSEYRGRGTNEKLFF.

Ten or more counts support this clonotype. The V and J genes are TRBV7-2 and TRBJ2-4; 12 positions agree with TRBD2. This CDR3 has 17 residues. Germline V gives CDR1 SGHTA, CDR2 FQGNSA. J was trimmed by 6 bases and V by 1 base; bases with no gene match: 7. The CDR3 reads CASSLVSGLAGRNIQYF. In DNA, the CDR3 is TGTGCCAGCAGCTTAGTATCGGGACTAGCGGGCCGAAACATTCAGTACTTC. Variable domain in full (rest from reference TRBV7-2 and TRBJ2-4): GAGVSQSPSNKVTEKGKDVELRCDPISGHTALYWYRQSLGQGLEFLIYFQGNSAPDKSGLPSDRFSAERTGGSVSTLTIQRTQQEDSAVYLCASSLVSGLAGRNIQYFGAGTRLSVL.

This clonotype was seen ten or more times. This chain links TRBV6-1 with TRBJ2-3; TRBD1 is a possible D gene (5 bases). Trimming pared 4 bases from V and 0 bases from J, leaving 11 bases between. From germline, CDR1 is MNHNS and CDR2 SASEGT. The CDR3 runs to 15 residues. The CDR3 is CASSVDRASTDTQYF. The DNA for the CDR3 is TGTGCCAGCAGTGTCGACAGAGCTAGCACAGATACGCAGTATTTT.

Concerning this clonotype itself: This likely comes from a read error, as the CDR3 has no conserved phenylalanine or tryptophan at its end. The chain combines TRBV7-7 with TRBJ2-2; 10 bases match TRBD1. Germline CDR1 is SSHAT and CDR2 is FNYEAQ (reference sequence). The CDR3 sequence is 15 residues long. This CDR3 reads CASSAGTGDTGELFC. Written as DNA, the CDR3 is TGTGCTAGCAGCGCCGGGACAGGGGACACCGGGGAGCTGTTTTGT.

On this clonotype: At one end the junction does not follow the germline gene, possibly because of a read error. CDR3 DNA sequence: TGTGCCAGCAGTTTATCTTGGACGGCCACCCAAGAGACTCAGTACTTC. Amino acid sequence: CASSLSWTATQETQYF. The chain combines TRBV27 with TRBJ2-5; D not certain. Germline V CDR1 and CDR2: MNHEY, SMNVEV (reference sequence). This CDR3 is 16 amino acids long.